The 30 T cell receptor beta chains reported below all come from one sample, sequenced in a study of cytomegalovirus exposure and HLA in healthy donors (dated 2017 in TCRdb). The library was obtained by the immunoSEQ multiplex PCR assay. For the multiplex PCR, a mixture combining 60 forward primers for TCR Vbeta segments and 13 reverse primers for TCR Jbeta segments was used. TCRdb's version of the immuneACCESS table is confined to in-frame rearrangements and falls short of the full clone set. An unresolved V gene accounts for under half of the shortfall where checked; the remainder is of unknown origin. This sample holds some 96,000 clones; 60% to 75% were observed only once. 3.2% of the sample is held by the ten biggest clonotypes. The sample comprised PBMCs. These receptors were collected from a man aged 55 to 70 in good health and CMV-seronegative.

This clone has just one count. V and J are TRBV27 and TRBJ2-7; D may be TRBD2 (5 bases). The CDR3 loop spans 12 amino acids. Germline V gene data show CDR1 as MNHEY and CDR2 as SMNVEV (reference sequence). The ends were cut back, 5 bases at V and 4 bases at J, with 9 bases in the middle. CDR3 protein: CASSSGVYEQYF. As DNA, the CDR3 is TGTGCCAGCAGTAGCGGAGTGTACGAGCAGTACTTC.

This chain connects TRBV6-5 to TRBJ2-7; the match to TRBD2 covers 9 bases. Germline trimming cut 6 bases from V and 5 bases from J; bases unmatched to any gene: 8. The CDR3 has 14 residues. Germline V CDR1 and CDR2: MNHEY, SVGAGI. CDR3 in amino acids: CASRLGAGGDEQYF. CDR3 in DNA: TGTGCCAGCAGATTGGGGGCGGGAGGGGACGAGCAGTACTTC.

The CDR3 region is CASSVGEGAGYGYTF. CDR3 DNA sequence: TGTGCCAGCAGCGTAGGAGAGGGGGCTGGCTATGGCTACACCTTC. J is TRBJ1-2 and V is TRBV9, with TRBD1 matching over 7 bases. The length of the CDR3 is 15 residues. V dropped 0 bases and J dropped 4; count of bases not matched to a gene: 6. Germline lookup yields CDR1 SGDLS and CDR2 YYNGEE.

This chain uses TRBV10-3 with TRBJ2-3; tentatively, D is TRBD2 (5 bases). Trimming shortened V by 2 bases and J by 6 bases, and 6 bases separated the two germline ends. This CDR3 contains 12 residues. CDR1 and CDR2 from the germline V gene are ENHRY and SYGVKD. The CDR3: CAISEGGDTQYF. The CDR3 DNA reads as TGTGCCATCAGTGAGGGCGGGGATACGCAGTATTTT.

This clone was observed a handful of times. The CDR3 reads CAISPNTANYGYTF. The CDR3 DNA reads as TGTGCCATCAGTCCCAATACAGCTAACTATGGCTACACCTTC. The chain recombines TRBV10-3 with TRBJ1-2, with no clear D. The CDR3 sequence is 14 residues long. The V gene's germline CDR1 is ENHRY and CDR2 SYGVKD. Trimming shortened V by 5 bases and J by 0 bases, and 10 bases separated the two germline ends.

The CDR3 protein is CASSLTSASGSTDTQYF. In nucleotides, the CDR3 is TGTGCCAGCAGCTTAACGAGTGCTAGCGGGAGCACAGATACGCAGTATTTT. The chain employs TRBV7-3 and TRBJ2-3, with 8 nucleotides matching TRBD2. This CDR3 has 17 amino acids. Germline CDR1 SGHTA, CDR2 FQGTGA. J was trimmed by 0 bases and V by 0 bases; bases with no gene match: 5.

The chain carries TRBV19 and TRBJ1-2, with D unresolved. Trimming took 7 bases from V and 3 from J, leaving 12 bases between them. Germline V gives CDR1 LNHDA, CDR2 SQIVND (reference sequence). The CDR3 totals 13 residues. CDR3 bases: TGTGCCAGTATGACGGCGGAATACTATGGCTACACCTTC. It translates to CASMTAEYYGYTF.

The V call is TRBV11-2, the J call TRBJ2-3; no clear D gene. The germline V and J ends were trimmed by 0 bases and 0 bases, with 4 bases remaining between them. Germline-derived CDR1 and CDR2 are SGHAT and FQNNGV. The CDR3 length is 14 residues. CDR3: CASSLDPSTDTQYF. The CDR3 coding sequence is TGTGCCAGCAGCTTAGATCCTAGCACAGATACGCAGTATTTT.

This clone was found once. V and J are TRBV10-3 and TRBJ2-3, with D perhaps TRBD1 (5 bases). CDR1 is ENHRY and CDR2 is SYGVKD in the germline V gene. The V end was cut by 2 bases, the J end by 4 bases, with 16 bases between. The CDR3 extends over 16 amino acids. The CDR3 nucleotides are TGTGCCATCAGTGAGGGGGCTACCAAAAAGCCAGATACGCAGTATTTT. It specifies CAISEGATKKPDTQYF.

The chain employs TRBV5-1 and TRBJ2-5, with D perhaps being TRBD1 or TRBD2 (9 bases each). The last part of the DNA fits TRBJ2-7 better; the J call may be wrong. Germline V gives CDR1 SGHRS, CDR2 YFSETQ. The CDR3 length is 19 residues. In DNA, the CDR3 is TGCGCCAGCAGCAAGATACAGGGGGCTCTAGCGGGGAGCTCCTACGAGCAGTACTTC. Translation gives CASSKIQGALAGSSYEQYF.

The V call is TRBV19, the J call TRBJ2-3, with 7 bases fitting TRBD2. V was clipped by 1 base and J by 1 base; unmatched bases: 2. The CDR3 contains 15 residues. The germline gives CDR1 LNHDA, CDR2 SQIVND (reference sequence). CDR3 protein: CASSIGGGGTDTQYF. DNA for the CDR3: TGTGCCAGTAGTATAGGCGGGGGTGGCACAGATACGCAGTATTTT.

The rearrangement joins TRBV2 to TRBJ2-4, with 13 positions matching TRBD2. Looked up from germline, CDR1 is SNHLY and CDR2 is FYNNEI. The J segment lost 9 bases and the V segment lost 4 bases, leaving 6 bases of the junction unmatched. The CDR3 consists of 15 residues. Here the CDR3 reads CASSGTSGGSVIQYF. In DNA form, the CDR3 reads TGTGCCAGCAGTGGGACTAGCGGGGGATCGGTCATTCAGTACTTC.

The J gene is TRBJ1-2, the V gene TRBV28; possible D gene TRBD1, 5 bases. The germline V gene encodes CDR1 MDHEN and CDR2 SYDVKM. The CDR3 extends over 13 amino acids. V lost 10 bases and J lost 1, with 13 bases in between. The CDR3: CATVDTNNYGYTF. In nucleotides, the CDR3 is TGTGCCACCGTGGACACGAATAACTATGGCTACACCTTC.

This CDR3 is CAISPGQGEQYF. CDR3 sequence (DNA): TGTGCCATCAGCCCCGGACAGGGCGAGCAGTACTTC. V and J are TRBV10-3 and TRBJ2-7, with 8 nucleotides matching TRBD1. The CDR3 consists of 12 residues. With V trimmed by 6 bases and J by 6 bases, 4 bases remained unmatched. Germline CDR1 ENHRY, CDR2 SYGVKD.

The V and J genes are TRBV4-1 and TRBJ2-5, with TRBD2 matching 9 bases. The assigned J gene may be wrong: the sequence end matches TRBJ2-7 better. This CDR3 contains 17 residues. Germline CDR1 MGHRA, CDR2 YSYEKL. This CDR3 is CASSQRLGGGASYEQYF. CDR3 DNA sequence: TGCGCCAGCAGCCAAAGACTCGGCGGGGGGGCCTCGTACGAGCAGTACTTC.

This chain connects TRBV28 to TRBJ2-1; 11 nucleotides line up with TRBD1. V lost 4 bases, J lost 4 bases, and 3 bases stayed unmatched. The CDR3 extends over 15 amino acids. Germline CDR1 and CDR2: MDHEN and SYDVKM. This CDR3 is CASSSGTGGYNEQFF. CDR3 coding DNA: TGTGCCAGCAGTTCCGGGACAGGGGGGTACAATGAGCAGTTCTTC. Supplemented by reference TRBV28 and TRBJ2-1, the full variable domain reads DVKVTQSSRYLVKRTGEKVFLECVQDMDHENMFWYRQDPGLGLRLIYFSYDVKMKEKGDIPEGYSVSREKKERFSLILESASTNQTSMYLCASSSGTGGYNEQFFGPGTRLTVL.

This chain connects TRBV2 to TRBJ1-3; D is uncertain. This CDR3 region has 15 residues. V was pared by 3 bases and J by 0 bases, with 9 bases between. The germline V gene has CDR1 SNHLY and CDR2 FYNNEI. CDR3: CASSDRPFSGNTIYF. CDR3 DNA: TGTGCCAGCAGTGACAGGCCTTTCTCTGGAAACACCATATATTTT.

The rearrangement joins TRBV6-1 to TRBJ1-2, with D possibly matching TRBD1 (5 bases). Trimming removed 4 bases at V and 7 bases at J, with 10 bases between. Germline V gene data show CDR1 as MNHNS and CDR2 as SASEGT. This CDR3 region has 12 residues. The CDR3 coding sequence is TGTGCCAGCAGTGCGACAGCCGGTGGCTACACCTTC. Translating it yields CASSATAGGYTF.

The chain recombines TRBV27 with TRBJ1-5; maybe TRBD1 (5 bases). From germline, CDR1 is MNHEY and CDR2 SMNVEV (reference sequence). V lost 3 bases, J lost 2 bases, and 8 bases lay in between. The CDR3 covers 14 residues. This CDR3 is CASSFRAGNQPQHF. In DNA, the CDR3 is TGTGCCAGCAGTTTCAGGGCGGGCAATCAGCCCCAGCATTTT.

The chain combines TRBV28 with TRBJ1-5; 7 bases align to TRBD1. Per the germline V gene, CDR1 is MDHEN and CDR2 is SYDVKM. The V gene end was trimmed by 6 bases and the J gene end by 7 bases; junction bases not matched to a gene: 12. CDR3 length: 15 amino acids. CDR3 in DNA: TGTGCCAGCAGAGAAGAGACAGGGATCGGCCAGCCCCAGCATTTT. Translated: CASREETGIGQPQHF.

The V and J genes are TRBV19 and TRBJ1-2; 8 bases match TRBD1. The ends lost 3 bases at V and 4 bases at J; junction bases unmatched: 7. From germline, CDR1 is LNHDA and CDR2 SQIVND (reference sequence). The CDR3 loop spans 15 amino acids. The CDR3 sequence is CASSIRLTGGYGYTF. For the CDR3, the DNA is TGTGCCAGTAGTATCAGACTAACAGGGGGCTATGGCTACACCTTC.

The gene calls are TRBV6-5 and TRBJ1-1; possibly TRBD1 for D (5 bases). Germline V gives CDR1 MNHEY, CDR2 SVGAGI. Trimming cost V 7 bases and J 5 bases, with 14 bases left between them. The CDR3 runs 13 residues. The CDR3 spells CASIQQESTEAFF. The CDR3 coding sequence is TGTGCCAGCATTCAACAGGAGTCGACTGAAGCTTTCTTT.

The rearrangement joins TRBV2 to TRBJ2-3; 11 bases match TRBD1. CDR1 SNHLY and CDR2 FYNNEI come from the germline V gene. V was clipped by 5 bases and J by 4 bases; unmatched bases: 2. CDR3 size: 14 residues. CDR3 sequence: CASSRDRGADTQYF. CDR3 bases: TGTGCCAGCAGTCGGGACAGGGGGGCAGATACGCAGTATTTT.

In DNA, the CDR3 is TGCAGCGTTGACTCCGGGGGACAGGGGGTCTACGAGCAGTACTTC. This sequence encodes CSVDSGGQGVYEQYF. The V gene is TRBV29-1, the J gene TRBJ2-7; TRBD1 matches at 11 bases. V shed 3 bases and J 3 bases; nucleotides not matched to a gene: 7. The CDR3 loop spans 15 amino acids. The germline V gene encodes CDR1 SQVTM and CDR2 ANQGSEA.

This clone was seen just once. V is TRBV5-8 and J is TRBJ1-1, with 8 nucleotides matching TRBD1. Per germline, CDR1 SGHTS and CDR2 YDEGEE. J lost 4 bases, V lost 4 bases, and 6 bases had no gene match. There are 14 residues in the CDR3. CDR3 region: CASSGTTGGTEAFF. CDR3 sequence (DNA): TGTGCCAGCAGCGGAACCACAGGGGGCACTGAAGCTTTCTTT.

The chain carries TRBV29-1 and TRBJ2-3; no firm D call. Germline CDR1 is SQVTM and CDR2 is ANQGSEA. The CDR3 has 13 amino acids. The ends were cut back, 3 bases at V and 6 bases at J, with 13 bases in the middle. The CDR3 spells CSVDNYRPDTQYF. In DNA, the CDR3 is TGCAGCGTTGATAACTATCGGCCGGATACGCAGTATTTT.

The chain employs TRBV14 and TRBJ2-1, with 7 bases lining up with TRBD2. This CDR3 is built from 16 residues. Germline lookup yields CDR1 SGHDN and CDR2 FVKESK. After removal of 4 bases from V and 6 bases from J, the junction contained 12 bases not matched to a gene. The CDR3 sequence is CASSPSGLVGVNEQFF. For the CDR3, the DNA is TGTGCCAGCAGCCCGAGCGGACTAGTGGGAGTCAATGAGCAGTTCTTC.

This clone turned up a few times. The rearrangement joins TRBV11-3 to TRBJ2-3; D is undetermined. The length of the CDR3 is 15 residues. The V gene's germline CDR1 is SGHNT and CDR2 YENEEA. Trimming removed 0 bases from V and 2 bases from J, with 9 bases in between. In DNA, the CDR3 is TGTGCCAGCAGCTTAGAATGGCGGTTCACAGATACGCAGTATTTT. It yields the protein CASSLEWRFTDTQYF.

This chain connects TRBV4-1 to TRBJ2-5, with a tentative D call TRBD2 (6 bases). CDR1 and CDR2 from the germline V gene are MGHRA and YSYEKL. V lost 4 bases and J lost 3, with 18 bases in between. CDR3 length: 16 amino acids. The CDR3, as DNA: TGCGCCAGCAGCCGAAGCCCAGGGACTGCTGAAGAGACCCAGTACTTC. This translates into CASSRSPGTAEETQYF.

The rearrangement uses TRBV28 and TRBJ2-7; TRBD2 matches at 7 bases. Germline CDR1 MDHEN, CDR2 SYDVKM. The length of the CDR3 is 15 residues. V was pared by 3 bases and J by 0 bases, with 5 bases of the junction left unmatched. CDR3 sequence reads: CASSLAGGGSYEQYF. CDR3 coding DNA: TGTGCCAGCAGTTTGGCCGGCGGGGGCTCCTACGAGCAGTACTTC. Filled out from reference TRBV28 and TRBJ2-7, the complete variable domain reads DVKVTQSSRYLVKRTGEKVFLECVQDMDHENMFWYRQDPGLGLRLIYFSYDVKMKEKGDIPEGYSVSREKKERFSLILESASTNQTSMYLCASSLAGGGSYEQYFGPGTRLTVT.